This TCR beta chain was identified during a study of blood T cell repertoires in COVID-19. The overall study: The United States, Italy and Spain were the sources of the acute and convalescent COVID-19 samples. In each case, the material was cDNA or gDNA derived from T cells, B-cell-depleted T cells, or PBMCs.

Authors' methods: Scientists estimated how many nucleated cells there were by amplifying reference gene primers. The protocol was immunoSEQ multiplex PCR, while the TCRdb copy is restricted to in-frame clones and leaves out a portion. V, J and clone size derive from that table, while D and trimming were established from the DNA sequence. The table shows about 170,000 clones, with 90% to 95% occurring only once. The CDR3 consists of 13 residues. The V gene's germline CDR1 is LNHDA and CDR2 SQIVND (reference sequence). V shed 4 bases and J shed 5 bases, with 9 bases lying between them. The sequenced sample consisted of peripheral blood. The chain couples TRBV19 to TRBJ2-1; TRBD2 is a possible D gene (6 bases). This sequence was found in a woman in her 50s with acute or convalescent COVID-19. The CDR3 here is CASSRGGDNEQFF. CDR3 sequence (DNA): TGTGCCAGTAGTAGAGGCGGGGACAATGAGCAGTTCTTC.